This T cell receptor beta chain was profiled in a study of neurological immune-mediated disorders. Whenever a sequencing run was performed, it yielded over 160 million TCR-beta sequences from 15-18 subjects. TCRdb analysed the 5' RACE reads with MiXCR anew, one entry per CDR3 protein. The table lists about 21,000 distinct CDR3 sequences, over 5% of them singletons, with roughly 43% in the top ten. Sorted libraries used approximately 980,000 CD4+ or CD8+ T cells. Trimming at V came to 3 bases and at J to 5 bases, leaving 9 bases not matched to a gene. From germline, CDR1 is LGHDT and CDR2 YNNKEL (reference sequence). The CDR3 is made up of 17 amino acids. This clonotype was detected many times.

The rearrangement uses TRBV3-1 and TRBJ2-3, with 12 nucleotides matching TRBD2. The clonotype comes from a man between 18 and 29 years old in good health. Sequencing input: CD8+ T cells from blood. The CDR3 nucleotides are TGTGCCAGCAGCCACCTAGCGGGGGGGCCGGGGAGAGATACGCAGTATTTT. It codes for CASSHLAGGPGRDTQYF.